The 2 T cell receptor beta chains below all came from one sample that was sequenced in a study of blood T cell repertoires in COVID-19. The assay was immunoSEQ multiplex PCR, and TCRdb's table has in-frame clones only and misses some. Seen here are 230,000 or so clones, 88% observed once, and the top ten hold about 2.6%. The specimen sequenced was PBMCs or T cells enriched from blood (not recorded which). Every receptor here comes from a woman in her twenties or thirties who had recovered from COVID-19.

J is TRBJ1-1 and V is TRBV5-1, with D maybe TRBD1 (6 bases). V was trimmed by 4 bases and J by 5 bases, leaving 18 bases between them. CDR1 is SGHRS, CDR2 YFSETQ, per germline. The CDR3 covers 15 residues. The CDR3 protein is CASSTDRVQGTEAFF. CDR3 bases: TGCGCCAGCAGCACCGACCGGGTCCAGGGGACTGAAGCTTTCTTT.

DNA for the CDR3: TGTGCCAGCAGCGTTGACTACCCTAGCTCTGGAAACACCATATATTTT. It encodes CASSVDYPSSGNTIYF. This rearrangement joins TRBV9 to TRBJ1-3; D is ambiguous. Trimming removed 2 bases at V and 0 bases at J, with 12 bases between. The CDR3 contains 16 residues. Germline V gene sequence: CDR1 SGDLS, CDR2 YYNGEE.